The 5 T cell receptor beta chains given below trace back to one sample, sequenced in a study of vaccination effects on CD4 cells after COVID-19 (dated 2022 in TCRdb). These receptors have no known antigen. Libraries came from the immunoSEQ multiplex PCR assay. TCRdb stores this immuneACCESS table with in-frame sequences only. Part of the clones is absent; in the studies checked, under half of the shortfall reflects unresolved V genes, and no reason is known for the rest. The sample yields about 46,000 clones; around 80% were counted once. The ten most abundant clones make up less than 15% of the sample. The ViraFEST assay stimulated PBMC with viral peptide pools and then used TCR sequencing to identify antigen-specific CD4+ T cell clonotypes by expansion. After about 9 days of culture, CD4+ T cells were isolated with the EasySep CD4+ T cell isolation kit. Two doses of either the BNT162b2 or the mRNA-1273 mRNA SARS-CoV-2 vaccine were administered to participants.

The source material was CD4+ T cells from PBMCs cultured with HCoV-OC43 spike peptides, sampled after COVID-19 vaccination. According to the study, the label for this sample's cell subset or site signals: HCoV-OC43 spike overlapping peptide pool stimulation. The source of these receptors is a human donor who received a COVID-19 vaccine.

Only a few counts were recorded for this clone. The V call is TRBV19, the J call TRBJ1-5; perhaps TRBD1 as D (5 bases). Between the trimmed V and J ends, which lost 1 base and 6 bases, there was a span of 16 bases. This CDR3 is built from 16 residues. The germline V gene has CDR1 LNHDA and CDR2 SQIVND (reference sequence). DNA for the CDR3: TGTGCCAGTAGTATAGGCGGAGGGGCAGGGAGTCAGCCCCAGCATTTT. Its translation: CASSIGGGAGSQPQHF.

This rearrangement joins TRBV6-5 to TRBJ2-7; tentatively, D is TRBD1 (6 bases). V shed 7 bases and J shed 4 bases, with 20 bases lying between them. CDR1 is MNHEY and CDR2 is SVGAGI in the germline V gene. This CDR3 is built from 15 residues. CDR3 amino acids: CASKEGPGDQYEQYF. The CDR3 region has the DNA TGTGCCAGCAAAGAGGGCCCAGGGGACCAATACGAGCAGTACTTC.

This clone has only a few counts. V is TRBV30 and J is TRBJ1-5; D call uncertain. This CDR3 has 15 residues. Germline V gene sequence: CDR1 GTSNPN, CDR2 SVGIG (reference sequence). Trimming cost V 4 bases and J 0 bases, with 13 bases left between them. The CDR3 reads CAWTDRGLSNQPQHF. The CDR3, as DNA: TGTGCCTGGACAGATCGCGGACTTAGCAATCAGCCCCAGCATTTT. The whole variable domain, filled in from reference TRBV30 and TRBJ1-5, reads SQTIHQWPATLVQPVGSPLSLECTVEGTSNPNLYWYRQAAGRGLQLLFYSVGIGQISSEVPQNLSASRPQDRQFILSSKKLLLSDSGFYLCAWTDRGLSNQPQHFGDGTRLSIL.

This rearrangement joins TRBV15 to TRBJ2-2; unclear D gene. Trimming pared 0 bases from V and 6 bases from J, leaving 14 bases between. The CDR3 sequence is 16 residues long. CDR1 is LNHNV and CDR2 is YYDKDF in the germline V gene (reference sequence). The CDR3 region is CATSRDLSLVPGELFF. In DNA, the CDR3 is TGTGCCACCAGCAGAGATCTCTCCCTCGTTCCCGGGGAGCTGTTTTTT.

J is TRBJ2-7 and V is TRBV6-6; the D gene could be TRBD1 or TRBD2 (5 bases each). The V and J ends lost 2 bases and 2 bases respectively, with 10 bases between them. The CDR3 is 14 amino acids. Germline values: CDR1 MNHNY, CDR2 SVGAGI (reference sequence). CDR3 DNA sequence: TGTGCCAGCAGTTACGGGGGAAAGCCCTACGAGCAGTACTTC. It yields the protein CASSYGGKPYEQYF.